This T cell receptor (beta chain) was found in a study of cytomegalovirus exposure and HLA in healthy donors. The PCR contained 60 Vbeta and 13 Jbeta primers. Repertoires were generated with immunoSEQ multiplex PCR, while TCRdb's copy carries only in-frame clones and drops some. The data hold about 130,000 clones, with roughly 80% observed a single time. V lost 3 bases, J lost 8 bases, and 17 bases lay in between. The CDR3 is 14 residues long. CDR1 is GTSNPN and CDR2 is SVGIG in the germline V gene (reference sequence). J is TRBJ2-1 and V is TRBV30; D may be TRBD2 (5 bases). The sample consisted of PBMCs. The source of this sequence is a female donor in good health and CMV-seronegative. CDR3 region: CAWSLLGIIYEQFF. CDR3 DNA: TGTGCCTGGAGCCTACTAGGGATCATCTATGAGCAGTTCTTC.